The 14 T cell receptor beta chains below all came from one sample that was sequenced in a study of blood T cell repertoires in COVID-19 (TCRdb year 2020). To prepare the library, the immunoSEQ multiplex PCR assay was applied. Drawn from immuneACCESS, this table holds only the in-frame rearrangements with V and J called that TCRdb kept. Clones are partly lost; checked studies trace under half to an unresolved V gene and leave the rest unexplained. The sample table lists approximately 230,000 clones, nearly 90% of them with a count of one. Clones ranked in the top ten supply around 2.2% of the sample. The sequenced sample was peripheral blood. The origin of the receptors is a middle-aged woman who had recovered from COVID-19.

This clone is categorized as medium-sized. V usage is TRBV5-4 and J usage is TRBJ2-5; the D is unclear. Germline V CDR1 and CDR2: SGHNT, YYREEE (reference sequence). The V gene lost 5 bases and the J gene lost 3 bases, with 8 bases spanning the gap. CDR3 size: 12 residues. CDR3 loop: CASSPLEETQYF. The CDR3 bases are TGTGCCAGCAGTCCACTTGAAGAGACCCAGTACTTC.

The CDR3 loop reads CATSRDRQETQYF. CDR3 coding DNA: TGTGCCACCAGCAGAGACAGGCAAGAGACCCAGTACTTC. The V and J genes are TRBV15 and TRBJ2-5; D is unclear. The CDR3 consists of 13 residues. CDR1 is LNHNV, CDR2 YYDKDF, per germline (reference sequence). Trimming removed 0 bases at V and 2 bases at J, with 4 bases between. The whole variable domain, filled in from reference TRBV15 and TRBJ2-5, reads DAMVIQNPRYQVTQFGKPVTLSCSQTLNHNVMYWYQQKSSQAPKLLFHYYDKDFNNEADTPDNFQSRRPNTSFCFLDIRSPGLGDTAMYLCATSRDRQETQYFGPGTRLLVL.

As concerns this clone: Other DNA sequences within the sample encode an identical CDR3. The CDR3 nucleotides are TGTGCCAGCAGTTTGCGGTCTGAAGCTTTCTTT. Its protein is CASSLRSEAFF. The chain recombines TRBV12-3 or TRBV12-4 with TRBJ1-1; D gene unclear. Trimming left V 3 bases short and J 6 bases short, with 5 bases between. The CDR3 totals 11 residues.

The V and J genes are TRBV13 and TRBJ1-1; D not resolved. The V gene's germline CDR1 is PRHDT and CDR2 FYEKMQ (reference sequence). Trimming left V 5 bases short and J 6 bases short, with 10 bases between. This CDR3 has 12 amino acids. This CDR3 is CASSPSPPEAFF. CDR3 sequence (DNA): TGTGCCAGCAGCCCCTCCCCTCCTGAAGCTTTCTTT.

V usage is TRBV27 and J usage is TRBJ1-1; TRBD1 matches 8 bases. Germline loops: CDR1 MNHEY, CDR2 SMNVEV (reference sequence). Losses at the gene ends were 8 bases for V and 7 bases for J; bases not matched to a gene: 12. The length of the CDR3 is 14 residues. The CDR3 here is CASFRGPTNGEAFF. In DNA form, the CDR3 reads TGTGCCAGCTTCAGGGGGCCGACGAACGGTGAAGCTTTCTTT.

The chain combines TRBV19 with TRBJ2-1, with 8 bases aligning to TRBD2. V was pared by 5 bases and J by 4 bases, with 7 bases of the junction left unmatched. The CDR3 loop spans 15 amino acids. In germline, CDR1 is LNHDA, CDR2 SQIVND (reference sequence). DNA for the CDR3: TGTGCCAGTAGTTCAGGACTAGCACCATACAATGAGCAGTTCTTC. This codes for CASSSGLAPYNEQFF.

The J gene is TRBJ2-5, the V gene TRBV7-2; 9 bases are shared with TRBD2. The CDR3 runs to 14 residues. V was clipped by 5 bases and J by 2 bases; unmatched bases: 3. CDR1 is SGHTA, CDR2 FQGNSA, per germline. DNA of the CDR3: TGTGCCAGCAGCGCTAGCGGGATGCAAGAGACCCAGTACTTC. This gives the protein CASSASGMQETQYF.

In its sample, this clone was seen once. This chain connects TRBV5-4 to TRBJ2-1, with 13 positions matching TRBD2. Germline-derived CDR1 and CDR2 are SGHNT and YYREEE (reference sequence). V gave up 4 bases and J gave up 12 bases; unmatched junction bases: 4. The CDR3 runs 13 residues. The CDR3 loop is CASSEGLAGLQFF. The CDR3 coding sequence is TGTGCCAGCAGCGAGGGACTAGCGGGATTGCAGTTCTTC.

As for this clone: Other DNA variants within this sample encode the same CDR3. The chain is built from TRBV20-1 and TRBJ2-5; D unresolved. Germline loops: CDR1 DFQATT, CDR2 SNEGSKA (reference sequence). V was cut by 5 bases and J by 3 bases, with 4 bases left in between. The CDR3 is 10 residues long. CDR3 amino acids: CSALEETQYF. The CDR3 nucleotides are TGCAGTGCTCTAGAAGAGACCCAGTACTTC.

V gene TRBV19 combines with J gene TRBJ2-1; weak D call: TRBD1 (5 bases). The CDR3 has 14 amino acids. CDR1 is LNHDA, CDR2 SQIVND, per germline (reference sequence). V lost 7 bases, J lost 4 bases, and 14 bases lay in between. CDR3 nucleotide sequence: TGTGCCAGTAACAAGGGGTTCCTATACAATGAGCAGTTCTTC. Its protein product is CASNKGFLYNEQFF. The variable domain in full, with the rest retrieved from reference TRBV19 and TRBJ2-1, is DGGITQSPKYLFRKEGQNVTLSCEQNLNHDAMYWYRQDPGQGLRLIYYSQIVNDFQKGDIAEGYSVSREKKESFPLTVTSAQKNPTAFYLCASNKGFLYNEQFFGPGTRLTVL.

This chain links TRBV29-1 with TRBJ2-2; tentative D call: TRBD1 (5 bases). Germline CDR1 SQVTM, CDR2 ANQGSEA. Trimming stripped 5 bases from V and 1 base from J, with 11 bases between. CDR3 length: 14 amino acids. The DNA of the CDR3 is TGCAGCGTTAGGGAAAGGGGGAACACCGGGGAGCTGTTTTTT. As protein: CSVRERGNTGELFF.

V usage is TRBV2 and J usage is TRBJ2-1; 8 bases agree with TRBD1. CDR1 is SNHLY and CDR2 is FYNNEI in the germline V gene. This CDR3 comprises 13 residues. With 6 bases clipped from V and 10 bases from J, the junction kept 8 bases outside the gene matches. The DNA for the CDR3 is TGTGCCAGCAGACCTAGGGGACAGGACGAGCAGTTCTTC. Protein sequence: CASRPRGQDEQFF.

The genes are TRBV5-1 and TRBJ2-1; 15 nucleotides align to TRBD2. Germline V CDR1 and CDR2: SGHRS, YFSETQ. Germline trimming cut 7 bases from V and 4 bases from J; bases unmatched to any gene: 12. The CDR3 contains 18 residues. The chain's CDR3 is CASGILGLAGGVYNEQFF. In DNA form, the CDR3 reads TGCGCCAGCGGAATCCTCGGACTAGCGGGGGGGGTTTACAATGAGCAGTTCTTC. Drawing the rest from reference TRBV5-1 and TRBJ2-1, the complete variable domain is KAGVTQTPRYLIKTRGQQVTLSCSPISGHRSVSWYQQTPGQGLQFLFEYFSETQRNKGNFPGRFSGRQFSNSRSEMNVSTLELGDSALYLCASGILGLAGGVYNEQFFGPGTRLTVL.

The V and J genes are TRBV12-5 and TRBJ2-5; 7 bases are shared with TRBD1. The CDR3 runs to 17 residues. Losses at the gene ends were 3 bases for V and 5 bases for J; bases not matched to a gene: 15. Per the germline V gene, CDR1 is LGHNT and CDR2 is FRNRAP. CDR3 nucleotides: TGTGCTAGTGGTTTTTGGAGGTTTTCGGCAGGGGGTGAGACCCAGTACTTC. The encoded protein is CASGFWRFSAGGETQYF.